The clone carrying this TCR beta chain was found many times. Its antigen is not identified. This sample was included in a study of T cells in Graves' hyperthyroidism and ophthalmopathy. Amplification yielded TCR beta CDR3 regions, with RNA transcripts as the source. The HTBI primer set was used in a first-round RT-PCR of the TCR CDR3. One entry per CDR3 protein, called by TCRdb with MiXCR from the multiplex PCR reads. There are over 200,000 distinct CDR3 sequences in the sample; roughly 18% occur only once, and about 41% lies in the top ten. Findings of the study overall: Model predictions of ophthalmopathy came a median about six months before onset.

The CDR3 contains 18 residues. V lost 1 base, J lost 0 bases, and 19 bases lay in between. Germline CDR1 DFQATT, CDR2 SNEGSKA (reference sequence). Newly diagnosed hyperthyroidism patients aged 18 to 65 years had disease lasting under 2 months. Uncontrolled infection, other autoimmune disease, pregnancy or lactation excluded patients. This TCR derives from a man aged 35 to 55 with Graves' hyperthyroidism. The chain couples TRBV20-1 to TRBJ1-5; unclear D gene. Sequencing was performed on blood. CDR3 nucleotide sequence: TGCAGTGCTAGAGCCCCCTCGGGGAGAGTTCATAGCAATCAGCCCCAGCATTTT. Residues: CSARAPSGRVHSNQPQHF.